This TCR beta chain was documented in a study of T cell repertoires in cytomegalovirus infection. This CDR3 is 11 amino acids long. Germline V CDR1 and CDR2: DFQATT, SNEGSKA (reference sequence). V lost 3 bases, J lost 6 bases, and 5 bases lay in between. TCRdb independently ran MiXCR on the reads; one entry per CDR3 protein. Of some 920,000 distinct CDR3 sequences in the sample, around 30% were seen once. Comments on this clonotype: Its antigen is not identified.

The clonotype originates from a human donor in good health (CMV status not recorded). Some clones in this sample may be carry-over from other donors' samples. The sample was cultured CD8+ T cells from PBMCs, taken from culture after CMV antigen stimulation. This chain joins TRBV20-1 and TRBJ2-2, with D uncertain. The CDR3 is CSASLAGELFF. The CDR3 coding sequence is TGCAGTGCTAGTTTGGCCGGGGAGCTGTTTTTT.